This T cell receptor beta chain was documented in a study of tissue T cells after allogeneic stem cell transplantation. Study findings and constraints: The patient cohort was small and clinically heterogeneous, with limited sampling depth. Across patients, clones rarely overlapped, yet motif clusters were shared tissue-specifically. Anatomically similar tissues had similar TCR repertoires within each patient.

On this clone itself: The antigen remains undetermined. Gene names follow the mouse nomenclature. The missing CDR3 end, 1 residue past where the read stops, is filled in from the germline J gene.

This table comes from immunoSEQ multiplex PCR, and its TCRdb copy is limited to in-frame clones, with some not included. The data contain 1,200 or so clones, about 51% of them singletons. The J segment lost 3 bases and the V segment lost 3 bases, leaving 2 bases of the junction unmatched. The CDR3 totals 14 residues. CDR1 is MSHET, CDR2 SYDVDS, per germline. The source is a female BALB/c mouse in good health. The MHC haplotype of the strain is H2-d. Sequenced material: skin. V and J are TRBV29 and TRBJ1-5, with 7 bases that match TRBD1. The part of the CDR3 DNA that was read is TGTGCTAGCAGTTTGGGGGACAGCAACCAGGCTCCGCTT. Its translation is CASSLGDSNQAPL. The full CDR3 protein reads CASSLGDSNQAPLF. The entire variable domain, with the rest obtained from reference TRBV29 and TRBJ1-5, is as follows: DMKVTQMPRYLIKRMGENVLLECGQDMSHETMYWYRQDPGLGLQLIYISYDVDSNSEGDIPKGYRVSRKKREHFSLILDSAKTNQTSVYFCASSLGDSNQAPLFGEGTRLSVL.